A selection of T cell receptor beta chains follows, all from one sample in a study of metastatic and nonmetastatic thyroid tumors. TCRdb re-analyzed the PCR reads using MiXCR. The table includes tens of thousands of clones, about 4% detected once. The sample consisted of blood. These receptors all come from a female donor with papillary thyroid cancer or a benign thyroid nodule (not recorded which). Some clones in this sample may be carry-over from other donors' samples. The CDR3 runs from the conserved cysteine through the conserved F or W. D genes are given only for firm matches. Only some rows state a clone size, as once, few, many or a class for expanded clones.

d_gene: -
abundance: many
v_gene: TRBV20-1
j_gene: TRBJ2-7
CDR3nt: TGCAGTGCTAGGGATCTTTTCTCCTACGAGCAGTACTTC
CDR3aa: CSARDLFSYEQYF

d_gene: -
abundance: few
v_gene: TRBV24-1
j_gene: TRBJ1-1
CDR3nt: TGTGCCACCAGTGATTCTTATATGGTAGCCACTGAAGCTTTCTTT
CDR3aa: CATSDSYMVATEAFF

d_gene: -
abundance: few
v_gene: TRBV7-9
j_gene: TRBJ1-2
CDR3nt: TGTGCCAGCAGCTCCCGGGACTCGAACAAATCAGGCTACACCTTC
CDR3aa: CASSSRDSNKSGYTF

d_gene: TRBD2
abundance: medium-sized
v_gene: TRBV28
j_gene: TRBJ2-7
CDR3nt: TGTGCCAGCAGTTTAGTCCTAGCGGAAAGCTCCTACGAGCAGTACTTC
CDR3aa: CASSLVLAESSYEQYF

d_gene: -
abundance: many
v_gene: TRBV29-1
j_gene: TRBJ1-2
CDR3nt: TGCAGCGTTGAAGAAGGGGGCTACACCTTC
CDR3aa: CSVEEGGYTF

d_gene: TRBD1
abundance: few
v_gene: TRBV7-2
j_gene: TRBJ2-7
CDR3nt: TGTGCCAGCAGCTTAGGGACAGGGGACGAGCAGTACTTC
CDR3aa: CASSLGTGDEQYF

d_gene: -
abundance: few
v_gene: TRBV12-3/TRBV12-4
j_gene: TRBJ1-3
CDR3nt: TGTGCCACCGACGGGCGTTCTGGAAACACCATATATTTT
CDR3aa: CATDGRSGNTIYF

d_gene: TRBD2
abundance: many
v_gene: TRBV5-6
j_gene: TRBJ2-1
CDR3nt: TGTGCCAGCAGCTTGGATGCGGGAGCATTCTACAATGAGCAGTTCTTC
CDR3aa: CASSLDAGAFYNEQFF

d_gene: -
abundance: few
v_gene: TRBV6-1
j_gene: TRBJ2-2
CDR3nt: TGCGCCAGCAGTCTAAACACCGGGGAGCTGTTTTTT
CDR3aa: CASSLNTGELFF

d_gene: TRBD2
abundance: -
v_gene: TRBV7-2
j_gene: TRBJ2-2
CDR3nt: TGTGCCAGCAGCCTGGGACTAGCGGGAGCTCGGGGCACCGGGGAGCTGTTTTTT
CDR3aa: CASSLGLAGARGTGELFF

d_gene: TRBD2
abundance: -
v_gene: TRBV3-1
j_gene: TRBJ2-7
CDR3nt: TGTGCCAGCAGCCGACCGGGACTAGAGAGCGAGCAGTACTTC
CDR3aa: CASSRPGLESEQYF

d_gene: -
abundance: few
v_gene: TRBV19
j_gene: TRBJ2-5
CDR3nt: TGTGCCAGTAGTAACACAGGGGAGACCCAGTACTTC
CDR3aa: CASSNTGETQYF

d_gene: -
abundance: medium-sized
v_gene: TRBV27
j_gene: TRBJ2-1
CDR3nt: TGTGCCAGCAGGTACGACTTCTACAATGAGCAGTTCTTC
CDR3aa: CASRYDFYNEQFF

d_gene: -
abundance: -
v_gene: TRBV7-2
j_gene: TRBJ2-3
CDR3nt: TGTGCCAGCAGCTTATCGGCTAGATACACAGATACGCAGTATTTT
CDR3aa: CASSLSARYTDTQYF

d_gene: TRBD2
abundance: many
v_gene: TRBV5-1
j_gene: TRBJ2-3
CDR3nt: TGCGCCAGCAGCGTGACAGTGGGAGGGACAGATACGCAGTATTTT
CDR3aa: CASSVTVGGTDTQYF

d_gene: -
abundance: many
v_gene: TRBV20-1
j_gene: TRBJ2-7
CDR3nt: TGCAGTGCTAGCCGACAAGGGCACTCCTACGAGCAGTACTTC
CDR3aa: CSASRQGHSYEQYF

d_gene: -
abundance: many
v_gene: TRBV28
j_gene: TRBJ1-1
CDR3nt: TGTGCCAGCAGTTTAGTTAACTTGAACACTGAAGCTTTCTTT
CDR3aa: CASSLVNLNTEAFF

d_gene: -
abundance: -
v_gene: TRBV14
j_gene: TRBJ1-2
CDR3nt: TGTGCCAGCAGCCGAGTGACAGGACGCGCTCCCTATGGCTACACCTTC
CDR3aa: CASSRVTGRAPYGYTF

d_gene: -
abundance: many
v_gene: TRBV28
j_gene: TRBJ2-5
CDR3nt: TGTGCCAGCAGGGGGCCGCATGAAGAGACCCAGTACTTC
CDR3aa: CASRGPHEETQYF

d_gene: TRBD2
abundance: few
v_gene: TRBV6-1
j_gene: TRBJ2-7
CDR3nt: TGTGCCAGCACCCCACTAGCGGGGGGTTACGAGCAGTACTTC
CDR3aa: CASTPLAGGYEQYF

d_gene: -
abundance: few
v_gene: TRBV6-1
j_gene: TRBJ2-7
CDR3nt: TGTGCCAGCAGCCCCACTGTCCACGAGCAGTACTTC
CDR3aa: CASSPTVHEQYF

d_gene: -
abundance: -
v_gene: TRBV28
j_gene: TRBJ1-3
CDR3nt: TGTGCCAGCAGTTCGGGACTGACCTCTGGAAACACCATATATTTT
CDR3aa: CASSSGLTSGNTIYF

d_gene: -
abundance: few
v_gene: TRBV5-1
j_gene: TRBJ1-1
CDR3nt: TGCGCCAGCAGCTTGGCCGCCAGGGCGAACACTGAAGCTTTCTTT
CDR3aa: CASSLAARANTEAFF

d_gene: -
abundance: many
v_gene: TRBV7-8
j_gene: TRBJ2-5
CDR3nt: TGTGCCAGCAGCCGAAGAACTATACTAGCTCTCCAAGAGACCCAGTACTTC
CDR3aa: CASSRRTILALQETQYF

d_gene: -
abundance: few
v_gene: TRBV5-1
j_gene: TRBJ2-1
CDR3nt: TGCGCCAGCAGCTTGGAGGGTTTGGGCCTCTACAATGAGCAGTTCTTC
CDR3aa: CASSLEGLGLYNEQFF

d_gene: TRBD2
abundance: -
v_gene: TRBV19
j_gene: TRBJ2-3
CDR3nt: TGTGCCAGTAAAAGCAGAGCGGGAGGCGGCGCAGATACGCAGTATTTT
CDR3aa: CASKSRAGGGADTQYF

d_gene: TRBD1
abundance: -
v_gene: TRBV6-1
j_gene: TRBJ2-3
CDR3nt: TGTGCCAGCAGTCGACCCGGGACAGGGGGCACTGTGGATACGCAGTATTTT
CDR3aa: CASSRPGTGGTVDTQYF

d_gene: TRBD2
abundance: many
v_gene: TRBV7-8
j_gene: TRBJ2-3
CDR3nt: TGTGCCAGCAGCCCAGTGGTAGCGGGGAGCACAGATACGCAGTATTTT
CDR3aa: CASSPVVAGSTDTQYF

d_gene: TRBD1
abundance: few
v_gene: TRBV6-5
j_gene: TRBJ1-5
CDR3nt: TGTGCCAGCAGTCACGGACAGGGGATTCATCCCCAGCATTTT
CDR3aa: CASSHGQGIHPQHF

d_gene: -
abundance: few
v_gene: TRBV6-2/TRBV6-3
j_gene: TRBJ2-6
CDR3nt: TGTGCCAGCAGTTACTCGACCGATGGGGCCAACGTCCTGACTTTC
CDR3aa: CASSYSTDGANVLTF

d_gene: TRBD1
abundance: -
v_gene: TRBV30
j_gene: TRBJ1-3
CDR3nt: TGTGCCTGGAGTGCACAGGGGTGGGGAAACACCATATATTTT
CDR3aa: CAWSAQGWGNTIYF

d_gene: TRBD1
abundance: -
v_gene: TRBV27
j_gene: TRBJ2-7
CDR3nt: TGTGCCAGCAGTCCCGCTTCGTCACCGGGACAGGGTAGTTTC
CDR3aa: CASSPASSPGQGSF

d_gene: TRBD2
abundance: many
v_gene: TRBV11-2
j_gene: TRBJ2-1
CDR3nt: TGTGCCAGCAGCTTCCCCCGGGGGACTAGCGGCCCTTACAATGAGCAGTTCTTC
CDR3aa: CASSFPRGTSGPYNEQFF

d_gene: -
abundance: medium-sized
v_gene: TRBV28
j_gene: TRBJ1-2
CDR3nt: TGTGCCAGCAGGGGGGGTTCTGGCTACACCTTC
CDR3aa: CASRGGSGYTF

d_gene: -
abundance: -
v_gene: TRBV24-1
j_gene: TRBJ2-1
CDR3nt: TGTGCCACCAGCCACAGGCGAAACAATGAGCAGTTCTTC
CDR3aa: CATSHRRNNEQFF

d_gene: -
abundance: -
v_gene: TRBV6-1
j_gene: TRBJ1-1
CDR3nt: TGTGCCAGCATCGAGAGAGGGAGGGACGAGGCGTTCTTT
CDR3aa: CASIERGRDEAFF

d_gene: -
abundance: many
v_gene: TRBV19
j_gene: TRBJ1-5
CDR3nt: TGTGCCAGTAGTATACGGGGGAGCAATCAGCCCCAGCATTTT
CDR3aa: CASSIRGSNQPQHF

d_gene: TRBD2
abundance: few
v_gene: TRBV2
j_gene: TRBJ2-2
CDR3nt: TGTGCCAGCAGTGACGACCGGGGGGATAGGGAGCTGTTTTTT
CDR3aa: CASSDDRGDRELFF

d_gene: -
abundance: -
v_gene: TRBV6-5
j_gene: TRBJ2-7
CDR3nt: TGTGCCAGCAGTTACTCGAGCAGGACCTACGAGCAGTACTTC
CDR3aa: CASSYSSRTYEQYF

d_gene: TRBD2
abundance: many
v_gene: TRBV7-9
j_gene: TRBJ2-1
CDR3nt: TGTGCCAGCAGCCAAGCTAAGCGGGGTTACAATGAGCAGTTCTTC
CDR3aa: CASSQAKRGYNEQFF

d_gene: -
abundance: few
v_gene: TRBV7-9
j_gene: TRBJ1-2
CDR3nt: TGTGCCAGCATCTTCCTCCAGCAGGGAGTCTACACCTTC
CDR3aa: CASIFLQQGVYTF

d_gene: TRBD1
abundance: -
v_gene: TRBV5-1
j_gene: TRBJ2-7
CDR3nt: TGCGCCAGCTCCCCAGACGCAGGGGGCTTCAACGAGCAGTACTTC
CDR3aa: CASSPDAGGFNEQYF

d_gene: -
abundance: -
v_gene: TRBV19
j_gene: TRBJ1-5
CDR3nt: TGTGCCAGTAAACCTGCTGCGGGGATGGGTAATCAGCCCCAGCATTTT
CDR3aa: CASKPAAGMGNQPQHF

d_gene: -
abundance: few
v_gene: TRBV5-1
j_gene: TRBJ2-2
CDR3nt: TGCGCCAGCAGCTTGGTAGGCGACTCCGGGGAGCTGTTTTTT
CDR3aa: CASSLVGDSGELFF

d_gene: -
abundance: many
v_gene: TRBV2
j_gene: TRBJ2-1
CDR3nt: TGTGCCAGCAGTGGTGTGGGAGTCGGTGAGCAGTTCTTC
CDR3aa: CASSGVGVGEQFF

d_gene: -
abundance: many
v_gene: TRBV6-1
j_gene: TRBJ2-3
CDR3nt: TGTGCCAGCAGTGAAGGGGCACTAGCAGATACCACAGATACGCAGTATTTT
CDR3aa: CASSEGALADTTDTQYF

d_gene: TRBD2
abundance: many
v_gene: TRBV7-8
j_gene: TRBJ2-3
CDR3nt: TGTGCCAGCAGCTTCAGACTAGCGGGACTCTCGGATACGCAGTATTTT
CDR3aa: CASSFRLAGLSDTQYF

d_gene: TRBD2
abundance: -
v_gene: TRBV6-2/TRBV6-3
j_gene: TRBJ2-1
CDR3nt: TGTGCCAGCAGGGGTCTAGCGGGGGGGCGGAATGAGCAGTTCTTC
CDR3aa: CASRGLAGGRNEQFF